This T cell receptor beta chain originates from a study of T cell responses to AZD1222 COVID-19 vaccine. Profiling relied on immunoSEQ multiplex PCR, and the TCRdb table lists in-frame clones only, not all of them. The repertoire table contains around 150,000 clones. Turning to this clone: What it binds is unknown.

V lost 0 bases, J lost 7 bases, and 4 bases lay in between. The CDR3 loop spans 12 amino acids. CDR1 is SGHDT, CDR2 YYEEEE, per germline. Study-wide results and limits: Elevations in Spike-specific TCR breadth and depth followed administration of two AZD1222 doses.

The genes are TRBV5-6 and TRBJ2-2; unclear D gene. The source material was peripheral blood. The receptor was derived from an adult in good health. For the CDR3, the DNA is TGTGCCAGCAGCTTGGTTGTCGGGGAGCTGTTTTTT. It is translated as CASSLVVGELFF.